This T cell receptor (beta chain) was identified during a study of T cells in Graves' hyperthyroidism and ophthalmopathy. V gave up 2 bases and J gave up 15 bases; unmatched junction bases: 11. CDR1 is SGHRS, CDR2 YFSETQ, per germline. The CDR3 extends over 13 amino acids. Amplified TCR beta CDR3 regions derived from RNA transcripts. TCR CDR3 underwent first-round RT-PCR with the HTBI primer set. TCRdb called the multiplex PCR reads again in MiXCR, with one record for every CDR3 protein. The sample has around 360,000 distinct CDR3 sequences, 15% seen once. The V and J genes are TRBV5-1 and TRBJ2-1, with 7 bases identical to TRBD2. This receptor was taken from a woman in her sixties or seventies with Graves' ophthalmopathy. Sequencing was carried out using blood. Here the CDR3 DNA reads TGCGCCAGCAGCTTTGGGCTAGCGGAGGCTGGGTTCTTC. Residues: CASSFGLAEAGFF.